One TCR beta chain is described in this entry. The antigen it recognizes is unknown. No much larger clone is present one base from it, and per-base qualities are unavailable. This entry is derived from a study of blood T cell repertoires in COVID-19 (dated by TCRdb to the early 2020s). About the investigation overall: The collaborator samples originated in the United States, Italy and Spain and spanned the acute and convalescent phases of COVID-19. The material from the prospective study consisted of cDNA or gDNA derived from T cells, B-cell-depleted T cells, or PBMCs. Subjects who had been exposed to COVID-19, were actively infected with it, or had recovered from it provided the deeply sampled blood TCRbeta repertoires that made up the dataset. A freely available public database, intended as a resource for researchers studying the immune response to SARS-CoV-2, is where the repertoires were released. Samples came from the ongoing ImmuneRACE study (first 160 participants) plus 1,254 subjects from 6 global collaborators. Nearly every sample came with metadata listing a de-identified subject ID, COVID-19 status, age in years and sex. HLA class I and class II types, where available, came from metadata supplied by the sample provider rather than from assay-based typing. Overall study results and their limits: The amount of clinical and demographic metadata varied by source and participant and was provided uncurated.

At one collaborating source in Seattle, patients were enrolled during active infection and were followed longitudinally through the course of disease. The collaborating institutions used their own protocols to collect whole blood in K2EDTA tubes. Collaborator samples were shipped for TCRbeta analysis as frozen whole blood, isolated PBMCs, or DNA extracted from either sample type. TCRbeta CDR3 regions were amplified from genomic DNA by means of the immunoSEQ Assay, a bias-controlled multiplex PCR. The authors' analysis ran thus. The number of nucleated cells in each sample was estimated by amplification of reference gene primers within the assay. To quantify the absolute abundance of each unique TCRbeta CDR3 rearrangement, sequence reads were collapsed and filtered. For each sample, productive Simpson clonality was calculated by taking the square root of Simpson's diversity index across productive rearrangements. TCRdb re-hosts the immuneACCESS table, in-frame sequences only. Its copies lack some clones; in the studies checked, an unresolved V gene accounts for under half of them, and the cause for the rest is not known. That table is the source of V, J and clone size, and D and trimming were worked out from the DNA. The sample profile shows about 68,000 clones; approximately 91% of them were found once. The top ten constitute 2% to 3% of the sample.

CDR1 and CDR2, per the germline V gene, are MNHEY and SVGAGI. The CDR3 runs 13 residues from the cysteine to the phenylalanine. Only the CDR3 portion is preserved as DNA: 39 bases, with reading frame beginning at the first base. The rearrangement joined TRBV6-5 to TRBJ1-1, with no reliable assignment of the D segment. Sequenced input: peripheral blood. This clonotype was obtained from a man aged 50 or older with COVID-19, enrolled during active disease. The DNA reads TGTGCTTCGGAGGGTCGGGGAAACACTGAAGCTTTCTTT. The resulting protein is CASEGRGNTEAFF.